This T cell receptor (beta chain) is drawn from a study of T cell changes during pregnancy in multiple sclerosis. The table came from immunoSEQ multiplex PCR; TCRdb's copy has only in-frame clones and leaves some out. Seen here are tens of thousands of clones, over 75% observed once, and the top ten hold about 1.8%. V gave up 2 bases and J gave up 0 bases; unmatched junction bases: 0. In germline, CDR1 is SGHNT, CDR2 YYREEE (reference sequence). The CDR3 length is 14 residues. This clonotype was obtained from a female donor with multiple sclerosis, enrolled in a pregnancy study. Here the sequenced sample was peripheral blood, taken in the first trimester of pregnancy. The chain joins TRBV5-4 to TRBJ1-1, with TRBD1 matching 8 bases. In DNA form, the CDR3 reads TGTGCCAGCAGCTTACAGGGGGTGAACACTGAAGCTTTCTTT. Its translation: CASSLQGVNTEAFF.